These 6 T cell receptor beta chains came from one sample sequenced in a study of blood T cells in healthy people across ages. A sample-barcoded 5' primer and a J-beta primer mix were used in a second PCR of roughly 7 to 12 cycles. TCRdb reprocessed the 5' RACE reads via MiXCR and lists one record per CDR3 protein. This table holds 700,000 to 900,000 distinct CDR3 sequences, around half found once. The sample comprised blood. These receptors were collected from an elderly man in good health.

The V and J genes are TRBV7-2 and TRBJ2-4; D might be TRBD2 (6 bases). Trimming cost V 1 base and J 13 bases, with 17 bases left between them. CDR3 length: 14 amino acids. Germline V gene sequence: CDR1 SGHTA, CDR2 FQGNSA. For the CDR3, the DNA is TGTGCCAGCAGCTTAGACAGCGGGCTGGGTGAGCAGTACTTC. Protein: CASSLDSGLGEQYF.

The DNA of the CDR3 is TGCGCCAGCAGCAACCCGGGACAGAGGAAGACCCAGTACTTC. It codes for CASSNPGQRKTQYF. This chain connects TRBV5-1 to TRBJ2-5; 7 nucleotides align to TRBD1. The CDR3 has 14 amino acids. Germline V CDR1 and CDR2: SGHRS, YFSETQ. J lost 6 bases, V lost 4 bases, and 9 bases had no gene match.

This rearrangement joins TRBV6-5 to TRBJ2-3; no reliable D call. Trimming cost V 5 bases and J 6 bases, with 15 bases left between them. Looked up from germline, CDR1 is MNHEY and CDR2 is SVGAGI. This CDR3 has 14 residues. CDR3 amino acids: CASSAPLAADTQYF. CDR3 coding DNA: TGTGCCAGCAGTGCCCCACTGGCGGCCGATACGCAGTATTTT.

The V call is TRBV5-1, the J call TRBJ2-7; D is possibly TRBD1 (6 bases). The CDR3 extends over 15 amino acids. Deletions cut 0 bases from V and 10 bases from J, with 20 bases between. Germline V gene sequence: CDR1 SGHRS, CDR2 YFSETQ. The CDR3 DNA reads as TGCGCCAGCAGCTTGGTCGGGACAACCCAAGAGATCCAGTACTTC. Translation gives CASSLVGTTQEIQYF.

The chain has TRBV6-5 and TRBJ2-2; D is perhaps TRBD1 or TRBD2 (5 bases each). The germline V gene encodes CDR1 MNHEY and CDR2 SVGAGI. The CDR3 loop spans 15 amino acids. Trimming took off 7 bases at V and 5 bases at J, with 17 bases between the two ends. The CDR3 protein is CASILRGGGTGELFF. The CDR3 DNA reads as TGTGCCAGCATCTTGAGGGGCGGTGGGACCGGGGAGCTGTTTTTT.

This clonotype was picked up a small number of times. V is TRBV6-5 and J is TRBJ2-5, with TRBD2 matching 12 bases. This CDR3 is built from 17 residues. Germline V lookup: CDR1 MNHEY, CDR2 SVGAGI. V lost 0 bases and J lost 6; bases outside the gene matches: 8. DNA for the CDR3: TGTGCCAGCAGTTACTCGAGACTAGCGGGAGATGCAAAGACCCAGTACTTC. Residues: CASSYSRLAGDAKTQYF.